A single sample is the source of the 28 T cell receptor beta chains below, sequenced in a study of CD8 T cells in ankylosing spondylitis. One entry per CDR3 protein results from TCRdb running MiXCR on the 5' RACE reads. The sample has 75,000 to 95,000 distinct CDR3 sequences; roughly 9% are singletons. Study-wide results and limits: Within ankylosing spondylitis blood, a TCR beta motif made up of fewer than ten highly homologous variants appeared to be characteristic.

Which antigens these TCRs recognize remains unknown. Sequencing was carried out using blood, either unsorted or a sorted T cell fraction (not recorded which). Receptors originate from a male donor with ankylosing spondylitis.

J is TRBJ2-1 and V is TRBV7-9; 8 bases align to TRBD2. V lost 5 bases to trimming and J lost 2 bases; unmatched junction nucleotides: 5. This CDR3 spans 15 amino acids. CDR1 is SEHNR, CDR2 FQNEAQ, per germline (reference sequence). The CDR3 spells CASSIAGGPYNEQFF. The CDR3 nucleotides are TGTGCCAGCAGCATTGCGGGAGGCCCCTACAATGAGCAGTTCTTC.

There are many counts of this clonotype. V gene TRBV5-1 combines with J gene TRBJ2-1, with 10 nucleotides matching TRBD2. J lost 6 bases, V lost 1 base, and 7 bases had no gene match. Germline loops: CDR1 SGHRS, CDR2 YFSETQ. The CDR3 consists of 16 residues. For the CDR3, the DNA is TGCGCCAGCAGCTTGTCCCTAGCGGGAGTGGGCAATGAGCAGTTCTTC. This translates into CASSLSLAGVGNEQFF.

This chain links TRBV7-9 with TRBJ2-7; D possibly uses TRBD1 or TRBD2 (6 bases each). CDR1 and CDR2 (germline): SEHNR, FQNEAQ (reference sequence). CDR3 length: 13 amino acids. V gave up 3 bases and J gave up 4 bases, with 10 bases separating them. DNA for the CDR3: TGTGCCAGCAGCTTTAGGGGGACTTACGAGCAGTACGTC. Its translation: CASSFRGTYEQYV.

This clonotype was found many times. The J gene is TRBJ2-7, the V gene TRBV30, with unresolved D. Germline assignment: CDR1 GTSNPN and CDR2 SVGIG (reference sequence). Between the trimmed V and J ends, which lost 0 bases and 6 bases, there was a span of 12 bases. There are 13 residues in the CDR3. The DNA of the CDR3 is TGTGCCTGGAGTGTAGCCCGTCCAGGCGAGCAGTACTTC. As protein: CAWSVARPGEQYF.

The table lists this clonotype with many counts. This sequence joins TRBV27 and TRBJ1-5; D not certain. Trimming cost V 5 bases and J 1 base, with 12 bases left between them. Germline CDR1 reads MNHEY; CDR2 reads SMNVEV (reference sequence). The CDR3 is 15 amino acids. The CDR3 sequence: CASSAGLGSNQPQHF. The DNA of the CDR3 is TGTGCCAGCAGTGCCGGACTAGGGAGCAATCAGCCCCAGCATTTT.

V and J are TRBV7-2 and TRBJ2-3; D possibly corresponds to TRBD2 (6 bases). This CDR3 has 14 amino acids. CDR1 is SGHTA and CDR2 is FQGNSA in the germline V gene. V lost 4 bases, J lost 0 bases, and 8 bases lay in between. CDR3 in amino acids: CASSYLASTDTQYF. The DNA for the CDR3 is TGTGCCAGCAGCTATCTAGCGAGCACAGATACGCAGTATTTT. The variable domain in full, completed from reference TRBV7-2 and TRBJ2-3, reads GAGVSQSPSNKVTEKGKDVELRCDPISGHTALYWYRQSLGQGLEFLIYFQGNSAPDKSGLPSDRFSAERTGGSVSTLTIQRTQQEDSAVYLCASSYLASTDTQYFGPGTRLTVL.

This clonotype was seen more than once but under ten times. The rearrangement links TRBV14 to TRBJ2-1; the D is unclear. V shed 1 base and J shed 8 bases, with 24 bases lying between them. This CDR3 has 18 residues. Germline V lookup: CDR1 SGHDN, CDR2 FVKESK. CDR3 residues: CASSQGAWFFREGDEQFF. Here the CDR3 DNA reads TGTGCCAGCAGCCAAGGAGCCTGGTTTTTTCGCGAAGGCGATGAGCAGTTCTTC. The entire variable domain, with the rest obtained from reference TRBV14 and TRBJ2-1, is as follows: EAGVTQFPSHSVIEKGQTVTLRCDPISGHDNLYWYRRVMGKEIKFLLHFVKESKQDESGMPNNRFLAERTGGTYSTLKVQPAELEDSGVYFCASSQGAWFFREGDEQFFGPGTRLTVL.

This clonotype has just a few counts. The genes are TRBV15 and TRBJ2-5, with D possibly being TRBD2 (5 bases). Trimming removed 1 base at V and 5 bases at J, with 11 bases between. CDR1 is LNHNV and CDR2 is YYDKDF in the germline V gene (reference sequence). This CDR3 spans 14 amino acids. As DNA, the CDR3 is TGTGCCACCAGCAGAGTTCGAGGGCGGGAGACCCAGTACTTC. This encodes CATSRVRGRETQYF.

The chain combines TRBV30 with TRBJ1-2; tentatively, D is TRBD1 (5 bases). Germline V gene lookup returns CDR1 GTSNPN and CDR2 SVGIG (reference sequence). This CDR3 spans 16 amino acids. V dropped 2 bases and J dropped 2 bases, with 18 bases sitting between them. CDR3 amino acids: CAWSLQGKVRNYGYTF. CDR3 nucleotide sequence: TGTGCCTGGAGTTTGCAGGGAAAAGTGCGGAACTATGGCTACACCTTC. The full variable domain, rest sourced from reference TRBV30 and TRBJ1-2, is SQTIHQWPATLVQPVGSPLSLECTVEGTSNPNLYWYRQAAGRGLQLLFYSVGIGQISSEVPQNLSASRPQDRQFILSSKKLLLSDSGFYLCAWSLQGKVRNYGYTFGSGTRLTVV.

The V call is TRBV18, the J call TRBJ2-5; no clear D gene. V dropped 2 bases and J dropped 5 bases, with 9 bases sitting between them. This CDR3 has 13 residues. The germline CDR1 and CDR2 sequences are KGHSH and LQKENI. The CDR3 spells CASSPDLVETQYF. As DNA, the CDR3 is TGTGCCAGCTCACCAGACTTGGTGGAGACCCAGTACTTC. Combining the CDR3 with reference TRBV18 and TRBJ2-5 gives the whole variable domain NAGVMQNPRHLVRRRGQEARLRCSPMKGHSHVYWYRQLPEEGLKFMVYLQKENIIDESGMPKERFSAEFPKEGPSILRIQQVVRGDSAAYFCASSPDLVETQYFGPGTRLLVL.

The chain employs TRBV7-6 and TRBJ2-4; TRBD1 is a possible D gene (6 bases). CDR3 length: 15 amino acids. V lost 5 bases and J lost 5, with 16 bases in between. CDR1 is SGHVS and CDR2 is FNYEAQ in the germline V gene. CDR3 in DNA: TGTGCCAGCAGCGCAGCCATAGGGGGAGAAAACATTCAGTACTTC. Amino acid sequence: CASSAAIGGENIQYF.

This clonotype was picked up many times. This rearrangement joins TRBV24-1 to TRBJ2-7, with D perhaps TRBD1 or TRBD2 (5 bases each). There are 17 residues in the CDR3. Germline loops: CDR1 KGHDR, CDR2 SFDVKD. The V gene lost 9 bases and the J gene lost 0 bases, with 23 bases spanning the gap. The chain's CDR3 is CATAPPDEGSSSYEQYV. CDR3 coding DNA: TGTGCCACCGCTCCGCCGGACGAGGGGTCTAGCTCCTACGAGCAGTACGTC.

This clonotype appeared a few times. This sequence joins TRBV28 and TRBJ2-7; tentative D call: TRBD1 (9 bases). Germline V lookup: CDR1 MDHEN, CDR2 SYDVKM. The CDR3 has 16 residues. Trimming took 8 bases from V and 0 from J, leaving 20 bases between them. The DNA of the CDR3 is TGTGCCAGCGGCTCCGGGGGGGACAGGGCCTCCTACGAGCAGTACTTC. Translated, it gives CASGSGGDRASYEQYF.

J is TRBJ1-1 and V is TRBV7-9, with 7 bases lining up with TRBD1. The V gene end was trimmed by 5 bases and the J gene end by 5 bases; junction bases not matched to a gene: 11. The CDR3 consists of 15 residues. Germline V gene lookup returns CDR1 SEHNR and CDR2 FQNEAQ (reference sequence). The CDR3 sequence is CASSRRSDRVTEAFF. The CDR3 nucleotides are TGTGCCAGCAGCAGAAGATCAGACAGGGTGACTGAAGCTTTCTTT.

V gene TRBV27 combines with J gene TRBJ2-7; D is perhaps TRBD1 (5 bases). Near its end, the DNA agrees better with TRBJ2-1, so the J call may be wrong. Looked up from germline, CDR1 is MNHEY and CDR2 is SMNVEV (reference sequence). This CDR3 is 15 amino acids long. CDR3 DNA sequence: TGTGCCAGCAGTCAGTCCGTAACAGGCTCCTACGAGCAGTTCTTC. Translation: CASSQSVTGSYEQFF.

This chain connects TRBV27 to TRBJ2-1; tentative D call: TRBD2 (6 bases). The CDR3 is made up of 15 amino acids. The V gene lost 2 bases and the J gene lost 5 bases, with 13 bases spanning the gap. The V gene's germline CDR1 is MNHEY and CDR2 SMNVEV (reference sequence). The CDR3 loop reads CASSLTSPGHNEQFF. CDR3 in DNA: TGTGCCAGCAGTTTAACTAGCCCTGGCCACAATGAGCAGTTCTTC.

This clonotype has at least ten counts. The genes are TRBV10-3 and TRBJ1-4; 8 bases fit TRBD1. V trimming: 6 bases; J trimming: 5 bases; junction bases outside the gene matches: 5. CDR1 ENHRY and CDR2 SYGVKD come from the germline V gene. There are 14 residues in the CDR3. CDR3 nucleotides: TGTGCCATCAGGCAGACAGGGGACAATGAAAAACTGTTTTTT. Protein: CAIRQTGDNEKLFF.

This clonotype came up many times. The V call is TRBV2, the J call TRBJ2-1, with TRBD2 matching over 14 bases. The CDR3 runs to 14 residues. V dropped 9 bases and J dropped 3; count of bases not matched to a gene: 1. Germline lookup yields CDR1 SNHLY and CDR2 FYNNEI. In nucleotides, the CDR3 is TGTGCCAGTGGGACTAGCGGGAGCTACAATGAGCAGTTCTTC. Translating it yields CASGTSGSYNEQFF.

This clonotype was counted many times. J is TRBJ2-1 and V is TRBV20-1, with 7 bases lining up with TRBD1. CDR1 is DFQATT, CDR2 SNEGSKA, per germline (reference sequence). J gave up 6 bases and V 6 bases, and 11 bases lay outside the gene matches. The CDR3 is 14 amino acids. DNA for the CDR3: TGCAGTGCCCGGAACAGGGGTGGACCCAATGAGCAGTTCTTC. As protein: CSARNRGGPNEQFF.

This clonotype was detected a few times. This chain connects TRBV11-2 to TRBJ2-1, with 9 bases lining up with TRBD2. The CDR3 contains 15 residues. Germline V gene data show CDR1 as SGHAT and CDR2 as FQNNGV. The trim removed 1 base at V and 7 bases at J, leaving 5 bases unmatched. CDR3 coding DNA: TGTGCCAGCAGCTTAGGTAGCGGGAGTGGAAATGAGCAGTTCTTC. Translated, it gives CASSLGSGSGNEQFF.

This clonotype was counted many times. The rearrangement joins TRBV27 to TRBJ2-7, with D tentatively TRBD1 (5 bases). Per the germline V gene, CDR1 is MNHEY and CDR2 is SMNVEV (reference sequence). The CDR3 runs to 13 residues. Trimming took off 3 bases at V and 4 bases at J, with 10 bases between the two ends. CDR3 in DNA: TGTGCCAGCAGTTTGGGCAGGGCATACGAGCAGTACGTC. Protein: CASSLGRAYEQYV.

The chain has TRBV27 and TRBJ2-3, with TRBD1 identical over 7 bases. The CDR3 length is 17 residues. Germline V CDR1 and CDR2: MNHEY, SMNVEV (reference sequence). Trimming cost V 5 bases and J 2 bases; bases outside gene matches: 13. The CDR3 reads CASSPFSYRGPTDTQYF. CDR3 sequence (DNA): TGTGCCAGCAGTCCGTTCTCCTACAGGGGACCCACAGATACGCAGTATTTT.

The chain is built from TRBV7-9 and TRBJ2-7; 8 nucleotides align to TRBD2. The germline CDR1 and CDR2 sequences are SEHNR and FQNEAQ (reference sequence). The CDR3 contains 14 residues. Trimming took 6 bases from V and 6 from J; bases not matched to a gene: 10. CDR3 DNA: TGTGCCAGCAGGGAAGTGCTAGCGGGCCGCGAGCAGTACTTC. As protein: CASREVLAGREQYF.

The chain is built from TRBV2 and TRBJ1-5; 9 nucleotides agree with TRBD1. V shed 3 bases and J 2 bases; nucleotides not matched to a gene: 2. Germline V lookup: CDR1 SNHLY, CDR2 FYNNEI. The CDR3 contains 15 residues. This chain's CDR3 is CASSDWTGGNQPQHF. In DNA, the CDR3 is TGTGCCAGCAGTGACTGGACAGGGGGCAATCAGCCCCAGCATTTT.

This clonotype was counted at least ten times. V usage is TRBV9 and J usage is TRBJ2-1; the match to TRBD1 covers 9 bases. CDR1 is SGDLS and CDR2 is YYNGEE in the germline V gene. CDR3 size: 15 residues. The junction had 2 bases not matched to a gene; V was cut back by 2 bases and J by 2 bases. CDR3 amino acids: CASSVTGGPYNEQFF. CDR3 in DNA: TGTGCCAGCAGCGTTACAGGGGGCCCCTACAATGAGCAGTTCTTC.

This clonotype has at least ten counts. The J gene is TRBJ2-2, the V gene TRBV20-1; the match to TRBD2 covers 7 bases. CDR3 length equals 16 residues. J was trimmed by 4 bases and V by 0 bases; bases with no gene match: 8. From germline, CDR1 is DFQATT and CDR2 SNEGSKA (reference sequence). As DNA, the CDR3 is TGCAGTGCTAGAGATCGCCTAGCGGTAGTCACCGGGGAGCTGTTTTTT. It translates to CSARDRLAVVTGELFF.

This clonotype has at least ten counts. The genes are TRBV15 and TRBJ2-3, with TRBD2 identical over 15 bases. The CDR3 consists of 18 residues. Germline CDR1 LNHNV, CDR2 YYDKDF (reference sequence). J was trimmed by 6 bases and V by 1 base; bases with no gene match: 8. The CDR3 sequence: CATSRGGLAGGPYDTQYF. The CDR3 DNA reads as TGTGCCACCAGCAGAGGAGGACTAGCGGGAGGGCCATACGATACGCAGTATTTT.

Many counts were recorded for this clonotype. V usage is TRBV12-3 or TRBV12-4 and J usage is TRBJ2-2, with D possibly being TRBD1 (6 bases). CDR3 length: 13 residues. V was shortened by 7 bases and J by 9 bases, with 15 bases between the two germline ends. CDR3 sequence (DNA): TGTGCCAGCACCACTACAGGGACGAGGGAGCTGTTTTTT. As protein: CASTTTGTRELFF.